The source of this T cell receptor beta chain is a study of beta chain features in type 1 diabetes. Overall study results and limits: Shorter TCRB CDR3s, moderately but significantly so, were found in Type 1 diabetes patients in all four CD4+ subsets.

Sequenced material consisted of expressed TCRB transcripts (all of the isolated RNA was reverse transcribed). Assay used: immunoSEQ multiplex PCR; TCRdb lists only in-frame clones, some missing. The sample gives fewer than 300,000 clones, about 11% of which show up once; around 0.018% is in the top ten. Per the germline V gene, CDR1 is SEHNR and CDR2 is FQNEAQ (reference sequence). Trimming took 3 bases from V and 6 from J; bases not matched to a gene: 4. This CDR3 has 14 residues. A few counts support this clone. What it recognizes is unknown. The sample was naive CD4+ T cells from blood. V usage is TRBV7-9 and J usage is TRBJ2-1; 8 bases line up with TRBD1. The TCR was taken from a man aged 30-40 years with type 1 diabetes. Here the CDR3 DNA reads TGTGCCAGCAGCTTGATGACAGGGGTCAATGAGCAGTTCTTC. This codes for CASSLMTGVNEQFF.